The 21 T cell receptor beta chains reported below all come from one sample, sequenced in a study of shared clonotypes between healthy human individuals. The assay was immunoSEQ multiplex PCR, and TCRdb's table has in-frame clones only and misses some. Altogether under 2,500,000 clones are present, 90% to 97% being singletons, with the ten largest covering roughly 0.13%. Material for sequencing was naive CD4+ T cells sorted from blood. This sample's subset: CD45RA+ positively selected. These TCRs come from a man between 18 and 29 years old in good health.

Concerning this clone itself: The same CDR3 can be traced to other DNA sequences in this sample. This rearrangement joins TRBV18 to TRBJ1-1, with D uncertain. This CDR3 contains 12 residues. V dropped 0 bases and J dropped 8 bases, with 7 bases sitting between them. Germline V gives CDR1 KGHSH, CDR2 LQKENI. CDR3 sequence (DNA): TGTGCCAGCTCACCACCGGGCAGCGAAGCTTTCTTT. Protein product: CASSPPGSEAFF.

This CDR3 is CATWGAGATYEQYF. In nucleotides, the CDR3 is TGTGCCACCTGGGGGGCAGGGGCTACCTACGAGCAGTACTTC. V and J are TRBV27 and TRBJ2-7; D tentatively reads TRBD1 or TRBD2 (6 bases each). Trimming left V 10 bases short and J 2 bases short, with 18 bases between. The V gene's germline CDR1 is MNHEY and CDR2 SMNVEV (reference sequence). The CDR3 consists of 14 residues.

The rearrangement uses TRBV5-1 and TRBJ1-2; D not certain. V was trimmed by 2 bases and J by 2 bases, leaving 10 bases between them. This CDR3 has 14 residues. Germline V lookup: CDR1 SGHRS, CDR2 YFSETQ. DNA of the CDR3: TGCGCCAGCAGCTTAGAAAACGTGAACTATGGCTACACCTTC. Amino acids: CASSLENVNYGYTF.

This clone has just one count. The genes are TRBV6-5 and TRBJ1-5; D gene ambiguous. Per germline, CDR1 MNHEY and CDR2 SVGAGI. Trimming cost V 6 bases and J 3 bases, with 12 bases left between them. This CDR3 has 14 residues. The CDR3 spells CASSLTSYNQPQHF. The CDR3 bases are TGTGCCAGCAGCCTAACATCCTACAATCAGCCCCAGCATTTT.

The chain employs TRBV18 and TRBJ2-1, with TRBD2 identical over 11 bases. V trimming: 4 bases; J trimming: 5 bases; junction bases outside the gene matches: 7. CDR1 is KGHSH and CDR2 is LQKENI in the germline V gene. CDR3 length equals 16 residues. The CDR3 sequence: CASSLALLAGDNEQFF. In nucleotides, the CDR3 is TGTGCCAGCTCACTCGCGTTACTAGCGGGGGACAATGAGCAGTTCTTC.

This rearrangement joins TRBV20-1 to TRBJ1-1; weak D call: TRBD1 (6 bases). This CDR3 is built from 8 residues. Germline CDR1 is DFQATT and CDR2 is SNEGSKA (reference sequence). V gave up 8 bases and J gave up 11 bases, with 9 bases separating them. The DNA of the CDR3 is TGCAGTCGGAGGGGGGCTTTCTTT. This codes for CSRRGAFF.

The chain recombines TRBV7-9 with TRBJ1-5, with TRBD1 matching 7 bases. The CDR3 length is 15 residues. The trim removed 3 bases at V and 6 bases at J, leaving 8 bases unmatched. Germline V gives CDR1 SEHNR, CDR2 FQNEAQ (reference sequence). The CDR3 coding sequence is TGTGCCAGCAGCTTGGGTACAGGGGCAGGTCAGCCCCAGCATTTT. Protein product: CASSLGTGAGQPQHF.

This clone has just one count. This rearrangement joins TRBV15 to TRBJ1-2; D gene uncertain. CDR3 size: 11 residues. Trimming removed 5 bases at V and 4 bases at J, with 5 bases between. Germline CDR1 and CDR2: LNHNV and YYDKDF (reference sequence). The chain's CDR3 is CATSGAYGYTF. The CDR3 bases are TGTGCCACCAGCGGCGCCTATGGCTACACCTTC.

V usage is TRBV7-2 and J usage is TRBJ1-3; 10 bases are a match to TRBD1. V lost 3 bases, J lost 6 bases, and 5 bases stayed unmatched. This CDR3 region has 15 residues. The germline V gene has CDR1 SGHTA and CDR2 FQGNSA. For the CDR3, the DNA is TGTGCCAGCAGCTTTGACAGGGGGCAGGAAAACACCATATATTTT. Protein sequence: CASSFDRGQENTIYF.

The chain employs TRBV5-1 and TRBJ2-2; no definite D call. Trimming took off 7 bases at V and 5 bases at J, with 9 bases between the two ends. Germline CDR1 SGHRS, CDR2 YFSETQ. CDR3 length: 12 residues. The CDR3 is CASQPVTGELFF. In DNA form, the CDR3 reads TGCGCCAGCCAACCGGTAACCGGGGAGCTGTTTTTT.

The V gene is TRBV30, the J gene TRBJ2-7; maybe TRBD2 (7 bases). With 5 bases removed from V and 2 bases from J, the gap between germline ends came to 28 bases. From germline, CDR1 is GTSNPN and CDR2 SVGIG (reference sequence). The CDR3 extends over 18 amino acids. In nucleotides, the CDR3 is TGTGCCTGGGCCCCCTTAGGGAGGGGGGGACCTGGAGCCTACGAGCAGTACTTC. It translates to CAWAPLGRGGPGAYEQYF.

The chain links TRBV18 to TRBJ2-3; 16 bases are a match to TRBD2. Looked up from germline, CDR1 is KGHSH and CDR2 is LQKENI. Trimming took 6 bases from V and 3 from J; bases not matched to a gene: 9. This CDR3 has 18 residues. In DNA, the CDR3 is TGTGCCAGCTCCCCGGGACTAGCGGGGGGGCCGCGGACAGATACGCAGTATTTT. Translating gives CASSPGLAGGPRTDTQYF.

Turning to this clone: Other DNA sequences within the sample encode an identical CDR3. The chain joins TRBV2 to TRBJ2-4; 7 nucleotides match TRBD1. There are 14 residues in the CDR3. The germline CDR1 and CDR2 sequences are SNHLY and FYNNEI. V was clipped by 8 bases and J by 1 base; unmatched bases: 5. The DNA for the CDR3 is TGTGCCAGCTCCGAGGACAGGGCCAAAAACATTCAGTACTTC. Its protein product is CASSEDRAKNIQYF.

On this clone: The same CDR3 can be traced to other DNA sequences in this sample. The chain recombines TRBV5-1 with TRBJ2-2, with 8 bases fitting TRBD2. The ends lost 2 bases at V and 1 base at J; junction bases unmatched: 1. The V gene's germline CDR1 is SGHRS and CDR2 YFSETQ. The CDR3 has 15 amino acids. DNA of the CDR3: TGCGCCAGCAGCTTCACTAGCGGGAACACCGGGGAGCTGTTTTTT. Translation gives CASSFTSGNTGELFF.

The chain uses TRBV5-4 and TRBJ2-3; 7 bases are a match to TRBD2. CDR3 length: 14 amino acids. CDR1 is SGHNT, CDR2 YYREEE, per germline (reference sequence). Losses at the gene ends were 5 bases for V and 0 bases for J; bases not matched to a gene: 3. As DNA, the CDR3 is TGTGCCAGCAGGGGAGGGGTAAGCACAGATACGCAGTATTTT. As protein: CASRGGVSTDTQYF.

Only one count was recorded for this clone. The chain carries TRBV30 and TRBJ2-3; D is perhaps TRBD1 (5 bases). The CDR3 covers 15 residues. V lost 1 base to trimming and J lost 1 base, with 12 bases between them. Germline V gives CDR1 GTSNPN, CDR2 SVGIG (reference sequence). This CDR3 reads CAWSGGHVGTDTQYF. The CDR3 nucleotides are TGTGCCTGGAGTGGAGGACACGTGGGCACAGATACGCAGTATTTT.

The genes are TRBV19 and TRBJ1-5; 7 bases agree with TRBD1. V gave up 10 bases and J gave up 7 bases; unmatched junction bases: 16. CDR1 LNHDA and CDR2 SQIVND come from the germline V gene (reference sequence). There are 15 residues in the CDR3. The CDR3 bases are TGTGCCACCTCATCGGGAGGGCCAGGGGGGCAGCCCCAGCATTTT. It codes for CATSSGGPGGQPQHF.

DNA for the CDR3: TGTGCCATCACTCGCTCAAGCTCCTACAATGAGCAGTTCTTC. Translated, it gives CAITRSSSYNEQFF. The chain joins TRBV10-3 to TRBJ2-1; D uncertain. Between the trimmed V and J ends, which lost 7 bases and 0 bases, there was a span of 10 bases. The CDR3 is made up of 14 amino acids. Germline CDR1 is ENHRY and CDR2 is SYGVKD.

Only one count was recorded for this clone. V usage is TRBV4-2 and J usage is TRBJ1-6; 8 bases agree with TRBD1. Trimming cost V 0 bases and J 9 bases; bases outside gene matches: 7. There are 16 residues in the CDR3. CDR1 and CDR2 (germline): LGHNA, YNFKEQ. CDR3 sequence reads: CASSQEGTGPGSPLHF. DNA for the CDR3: TGTGCCAGCAGCCAAGAGGGGACAGGCCCCGGTTCACCCCTCCACTTT.

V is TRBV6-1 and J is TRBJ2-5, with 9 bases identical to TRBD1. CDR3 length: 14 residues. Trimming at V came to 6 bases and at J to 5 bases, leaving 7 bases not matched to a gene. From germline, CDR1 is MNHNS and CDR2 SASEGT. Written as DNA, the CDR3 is TGTGCCAGCAGATCAAACAGGGGGCAGGAGACCCAGTACTTC. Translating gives CASRSNRGQETQYF.

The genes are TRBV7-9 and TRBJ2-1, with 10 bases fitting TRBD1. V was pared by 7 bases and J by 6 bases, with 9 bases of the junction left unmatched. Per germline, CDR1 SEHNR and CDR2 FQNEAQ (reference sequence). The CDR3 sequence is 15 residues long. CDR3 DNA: TGTGCCAGCAACCAACTCGGACAGGGGGGCAATGAGCAGTTCTTC. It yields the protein CASNQLGQGGNEQFF. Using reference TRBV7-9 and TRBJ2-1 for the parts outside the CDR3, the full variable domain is DTGVSQNPRHKITKRGQNVTFRCDPISEHNRLYWYRQTLGQGPEFLTYFQNEAQLEKSRLLSDRFSAERPKGSFSTLEIQRTEQGDSAMYLCASNQLGQGGNEQFFGPGTRLTVL.